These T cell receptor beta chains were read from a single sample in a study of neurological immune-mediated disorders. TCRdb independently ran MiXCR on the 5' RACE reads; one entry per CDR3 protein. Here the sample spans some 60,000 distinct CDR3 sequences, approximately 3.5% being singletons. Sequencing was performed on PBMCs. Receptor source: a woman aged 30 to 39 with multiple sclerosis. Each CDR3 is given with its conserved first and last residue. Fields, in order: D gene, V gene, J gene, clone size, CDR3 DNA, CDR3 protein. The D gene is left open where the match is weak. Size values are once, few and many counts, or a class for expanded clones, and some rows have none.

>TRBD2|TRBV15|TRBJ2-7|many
TGTGCCACCAGCAGCCGGCGGGGGGCCGACTCCTACGAGCAGTACTTC
CATSSRRGADSYEQYF
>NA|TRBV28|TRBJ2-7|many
TGTGCCAGCAGCCCTCCGGGGTCCGCCTACGAGCAGTACTTC
CASSPPGSAYEQYF
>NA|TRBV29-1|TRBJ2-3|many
TGCAGCGTTTATCAGCGTCGGGCCTCCTCAGATACGCAGTATTTT
CSVYQRRASSDTQYF
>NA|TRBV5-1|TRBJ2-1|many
TGCGCCAGCAGCTGGGGGCCGGGCCGCACATCAAAGGAGGAGCAGTTCTTC
CASSWGPGRTSKEEQFF
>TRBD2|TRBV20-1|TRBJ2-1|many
TGCAGTGCTTCCGGACTAGCGGGAAAGTACAATGAGCAGTTCTTC
CSASGLAGKYNEQFF
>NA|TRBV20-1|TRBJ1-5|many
TGCAGTGCTAGTCAGGGAAATAGCAATCAGCCCCAGCATTTT
CSASQGNSNQPQHF
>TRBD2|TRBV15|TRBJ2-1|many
TGTGCCACCAGCAGAGATTCTAGCGGGGGGGTCGTGAATGAGCAGTTCTTC
CATSRDSSGGVVNEQFF
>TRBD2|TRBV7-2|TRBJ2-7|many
TGTGCCAGCAGCACCGCCGGGAGGGAGCAGTACTTC
CASSTAGREQYF
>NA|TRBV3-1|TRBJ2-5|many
TGTGCCAGCAGCCAAGACCTGACGGAGACCCAGTACTTC
CASSQDLTETQYF
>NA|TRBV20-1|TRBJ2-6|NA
TGCAGTGCTAGCAACAGACGCTCTGGGGCCAAAGTCCTGACTTTC
CSASNRRSGAKVLTF
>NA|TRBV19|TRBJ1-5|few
TGTGCCAGTAGTAATACATTTCGGGATCAGCCCCAGCATTTT
CASSNTFRDQPQHF
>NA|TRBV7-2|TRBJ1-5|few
TGTGCCAGCAGCCCGTGGGGGGCGCTTGGTCAGCCCCAGAATTTT
CASSPWGALGQPQNF
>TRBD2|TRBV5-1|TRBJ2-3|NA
TGCGCCAGCAGGACCGGGACTAGCGGGAGCTATAAAGATACGCAGTATTTT
CASRTGTSGSYKDTQYF
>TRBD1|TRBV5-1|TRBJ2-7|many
TGCGCCAGCAGCCGCCGGGACAGAGTTTCCGAGCAGTACTTC
CASSRRDRVSEQYF
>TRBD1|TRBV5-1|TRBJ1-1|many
TGCGCCAGCAGCCTAACACAGGGGGCGGCTGAAGCTTTCTTT
CASSLTQGAAEAFF
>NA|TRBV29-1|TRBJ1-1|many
TGCAGCGGACGAACAGGCGTCCCTGAAGCTTTCTTT
CSGRTGVPEAFF
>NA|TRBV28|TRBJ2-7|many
TGTGCCAGCAGTTTGGGGGTTTCGGTAAACGAGCAGTACTTC
CASSLGVSVNEQYF
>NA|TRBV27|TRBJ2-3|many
TGTGCCAGCAAAGCGGGTGCGGGGACAGATACGCAGTATTTT
CASKAGAGTDTQYF
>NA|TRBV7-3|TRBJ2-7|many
TGTGCCAGCAGCATGGGACCAATGGGCGAGCAGTACTTC
CASSMGPMGEQYF
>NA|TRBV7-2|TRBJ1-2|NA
TGTGCCAGCAGCTTAGAGTGGCAGGAGTACACCTTC
CASSLEWQEYTF
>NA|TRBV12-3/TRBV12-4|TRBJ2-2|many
TGTGCCAGCAGTTTCCAGCAGACAACAGGGACCGGGGAGCTGTTTTTT
CASSFQQTTGTGELFF
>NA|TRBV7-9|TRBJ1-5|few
TGTGCCAGCAGTAGGTCGGGGGATCAGCCCCAGAATTTT
CASSRSGDQPQNF
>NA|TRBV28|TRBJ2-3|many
TGTGCCAGCAGTTACACAGATACGCAGTATTTT
CASSYTDTQYF
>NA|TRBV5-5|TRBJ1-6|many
TGTGCCAGCAGCTTGGAGGACAGAGCAAGTTCACCCCTCCACTTT
CASSLEDRASSPLHF
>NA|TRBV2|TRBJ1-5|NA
TGTGCCAGCGGGGGGTCCCCCGATCAGCCCCAGAATTTT
CASGGSPDQPQNF
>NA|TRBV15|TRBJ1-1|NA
TGTGCCACCAGCAGGTACATCAAGAACACTGAAGCTTTCTTT
CATSRYIKNTEAFF
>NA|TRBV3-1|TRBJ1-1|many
TGTGCCAGCAGCCAAGCGGGGGGGCGCATCACTGAAGCTTTCTTT
CASSQAGGRITEAFF
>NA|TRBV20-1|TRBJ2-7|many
TGCAGTGCCACCTCGGGACGGGCCTACGAGCAGTACTTC
CSATSGRAYEQYF
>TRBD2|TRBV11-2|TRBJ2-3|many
TGTGCCAGCAGCTCGAGCGGGGGGGCCGTTGATACGCAGTATTTT
CASSSSGGAVDTQYF
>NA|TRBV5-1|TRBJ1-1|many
TGCGCCAGCAGCTCCGGTGGACGGCAAAAGGGAGAAGCTTTCTTT
CASSSGGRQKGEAFF
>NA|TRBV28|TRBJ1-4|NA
TGTGCCAGCAGTCCAACCAGGGGAAAACTGTTTTTT
CASSPTRGKLFF
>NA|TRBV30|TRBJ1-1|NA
TGTGCCTGGAGTGTAGCACTAAAAGCTTTCTTT
CAWSVALKAFF
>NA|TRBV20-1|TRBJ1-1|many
TGCAGTGCTAGGCGGAACATGAACACTGAAGCTTTCTTT
CSARRNMNTEAFF
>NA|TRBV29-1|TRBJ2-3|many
TGCAGCGTTGTAAGGTCGGGGGCGCCGTCAGATACGCAGTATTTT
CSVVRSGAPSDTQYF
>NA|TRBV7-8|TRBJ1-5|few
TGTGCCAGCAGCTCCGACAGTACTCCAGGTCGGCCCCAGCATTTT
CASSSDSTPGRPQHF
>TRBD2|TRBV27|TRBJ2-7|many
TGTGCCAGCAGTTTAAGCCCCAGTGCGGGGGCCTACGAGCAGTACTTC
CASSLSPSAGAYEQYF
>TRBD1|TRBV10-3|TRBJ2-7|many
TGTGCCATCAGCGCCACCCGGGGACAGGGGGACTCCTACGAGCAGTACTTC
CAISATRGQGDSYEQYF
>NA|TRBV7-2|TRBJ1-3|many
TGTGCCAGCACCGCGGGGGGCAGGGCTAACACCATATATTTT
CASTAGGRANTIYF
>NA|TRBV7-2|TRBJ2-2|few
TGTGCCAGCAGCCCACGCACCGGGGAGCTGTTTTTT
CASSPRTGELFF
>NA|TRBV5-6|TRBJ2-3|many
TGTGCCAGCAGCCCCGAAAACACAGATACGCAGTATTTT
CASSPENTDTQYF
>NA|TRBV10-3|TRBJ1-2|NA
TGTGCCATCAGCGCCCGAGGGGCAGTGAACTATGGCTACACCTTC
CAISARGAVNYGYTF
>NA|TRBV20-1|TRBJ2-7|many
TGCAGTGCTGCGGGACATGAAAACTACGAGCAGTACTTC
CSAAGHENYEQYF
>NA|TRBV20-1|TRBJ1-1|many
TGCAGTGCTAGAGATGATAATCAATGGACTGAAGCTTTCTTT
CSARDDNQWTEAFF
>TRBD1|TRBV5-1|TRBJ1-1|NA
TGCGCCAGCAGCTTGGTGGGACAGAGCATGAACACTGAAGCTTTCTTT
CASSLVGQSMNTEAFF
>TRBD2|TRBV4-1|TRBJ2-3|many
TGCGCCAGCAGCCAATTCGCGGGGGTTGCGCAGTATTTT
CASSQFAGVAQYF
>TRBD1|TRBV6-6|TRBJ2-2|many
TGTGCCAGCAGTTACGGGGGGACAGGGCGGACCGGGGAGCTGTTTTTT
CASSYGGTGRTGELFF
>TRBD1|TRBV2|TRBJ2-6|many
TGTGCCAGCAGCATGACAGGGGCTGGGGCCAACGTCCTGACTTTC
CASSMTGAGANVLTF
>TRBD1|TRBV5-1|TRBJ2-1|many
TGCGCCAGCAGCTTGGTCCGGACAGGGCGCGGGAATGAGCAGTTCTTC
CASSLVRTGRGNEQFF
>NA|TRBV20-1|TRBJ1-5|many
TGCAGTGCGGGGCTGGGGTTCAGCAATCAGCCCCAGAATTTT
CSAGLGFSNQPQNF
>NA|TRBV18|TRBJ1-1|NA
TGTGCCAGCTCACCGAATAAGGGAGGTTTCGCTTTCTTT
CASSPNKGGFAFF
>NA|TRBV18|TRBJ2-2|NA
TGTGCCAGCTCACGCAGGGTGGAGAACACCGGGGAGCTGTTTTTT
CASSRRVENTGELFF
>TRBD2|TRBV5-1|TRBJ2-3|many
TGCGCCACTTCACCGACTAGCGGGGCCCCCGGGACGCAGTATTTT
CATSPTSGAPGTQYF
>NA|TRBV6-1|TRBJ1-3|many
TGTGCCAGCAGTGATCAACACGTTGTAGGAAACACCATATATTTT
CASSDQHVVGNTIYF
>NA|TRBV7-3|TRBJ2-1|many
TGTGCCAGCAGCTTAAGAGGGGCAGTCGATGAGCAGTTCTTC
CASSLRGAVDEQFF